A selection of T cell receptor beta chains follows, all from one sample in a study of blood T cell repertoires in COVID-19. The repertoire was sequenced with immunoSEQ multiplex PCR; TCRdb's copy has only in-frame clones and lacks some. Of some 30,000 clones in the sample, roughly 86% were seen once. What was sequenced was peripheral blood. These receptors originate from a human donor with active COVID-19. The donor label of this sample is uncertain. The CDR3 runs from the conserved cysteine through the conserved F or W. Each record gives: J gene, clone size, D gene, V gene, CDR3 DNA, CDR3 protein. The D gene is left open where the match is weak. Clone size is stated in some rows and not others, as once, few, many or a class when expanded.

>TRBJ2-3|-|-|TRBV19
TGTGCCAGTAGGAGCAGGAAATATCCGGATACGCAGTATTTT
CASRSRKYPDTQYF
>TRBJ2-7|-|-|TRBV18
TGTGCCAGCTCCGAAGGGGACACTCTATACGAGCAGTACTTC
CASSEGDTLYEQYF
>TRBJ2-4|-|-|TRBV7-2
TGTGCCAGCAGCTTAGTGGCGGGGCAAGCCAAAAACATTCAGTACTTC
CASSLVAGQAKNIQYF
>TRBJ1-5|once|TRBD1|TRBV29-1
TGCAGCGTGCTTTTAGGGACAGGGGGGGTATTTAGCAATCAGCCCCAGCATTTT
CSVLLGTGGVFSNQPQHF
>TRBJ2-7|once|TRBD1|TRBV12-5
TGTGCTAGTGGTTTAGGGACCTCCTTCGAGGGGGCCGAGCAGTACTTC
CASGLGTSFEGAEQYF
>TRBJ2-7|-|-|TRBV2
TGTGCCAGCAGTGAACGGAGGGCCGCCTACGAGCAGTACTTC
CASSERRAAYEQYF
>TRBJ1-3|-|-|TRBV18
TGTGCCAGCTCACCACCGGTGGGTACAGGCTCTGGAAACACCATATATTTT
CASSPPVGTGSGNTIYF
>TRBJ2-1|-|TRBD2|TRBV11-1
TGTGCCAGCAGCTTAGCTAGGACTAGCGGGGGCGGCTCCTACAATGAGCAGTTCTTC
CASSLARTSGGGSYNEQFF
>TRBJ2-3|-|-|TRBV12-3/TRBV12-4
TGTGCCAGCAGTTCCCTCGCGAATACGCAGTATTTT
CASSSLANTQYF
>TRBJ2-3|-|TRBD2|TRBV7-2
TGTGCCAGCAGCTGGTTGCCAGCGGGGGGACTGGCAGATACGCAGTATTTT
CASSWLPAGGLADTQYF
>TRBJ1-4|-|-|TRBV7-9
TGTGCCAGCAGCTTAGTTCTGAGTATAAAGGAAAAACTGTTTTTT
CASSLVLSIKEKLFF
>TRBJ2-5|-|-|TRBV2
TGTGCCAGCAGTGTGGGGGGGCTAGAGACCCAGTACTTC
CASSVGGLETQYF
>TRBJ2-7|-|-|TRBV7-9
TGTGCCAGCAGCTCAATAGCCTCCTACGAGCAGTACTTC
CASSSIASYEQYF
>TRBJ1-6|-|-|TRBV19
TGTGCCAGTAGGAGCCAACGGGGAACGGATAATTCACCCCTCCACTTT
CASRSQRGTDNSPLHF
>TRBJ1-2|-|-|TRBV5-1
TGCGCCAGCAGCTTGGTTCGGGGTTATGGCTACACCTTC
CASSLVRGYGYTF
>TRBJ2-3|-|-|TRBV4-3
TGCGCCAGCAGCCCTACCTGGACAGCCAGACTAACAGATACGCAGTATTTT
CASSPTWTARLTDTQYF
>TRBJ2-7|-|-|TRBV3-1/TRBV3-2
TGTGCCAGCAGCCCGGGTCCAGGGGGGATCGAGCAGTACTTC
CASSPGPGGIEQYF
>TRBJ2-3|-|TRBD2|TRBV4-3
TGCGCCAGCAGCCAAGTGATTAGCGGGGGTGGCGATACGCAGTATTTT
CASSQVISGGGDTQYF
>TRBJ2-3|-|TRBD2|TRBV9
TGTGCCAGCAGCAACTTAGTTGGGGGGGGAACAGATACGCAGTATTTT
CASSNLVGGGTDTQYF
>TRBJ1-2|-|-|TRBV7-9
TGTGCCATTCTTGGGGGGGCCTATGGCTACACCTTC
CAILGGAYGYTF
>TRBJ2-3|once|TRBD2|TRBV2
TGTGCCAGCAGTAACCGGGGGGGTAGCACAGATACGCAGTATTTT
CASSNRGGSTDTQYF
>TRBJ1-3|-|-|TRBV7-3
TGTGCCAGCAGCTACGGGGGGGTCTCTGGAAACACCATATATTTT
CASSYGGVSGNTIYF
>TRBJ2-7|-|TRBD1|TRBV25-1
TGTGCCAGCAGTGACTCTAGGACAGGCGACCACGAGCAGTACTTC
CASSDSRTGDHEQYF
>TRBJ1-2|-|-|TRBV5-8
TGTGCCAGCAGCCCGGCCGGGACTTCGAGCGGCTACACCTTC
CASSPAGTSSGYTF
>TRBJ2-2|-|-|TRBV5-1
TGCGCCAGCAGCTTAAAAACGAAACCGGGACTCAGGAACACCGGGGAGCTGTTTTTT
CASSLKTKPGLRNTGELFF
>TRBJ1-2|-|TRBD1|TRBV3-1/TRBV3-2
TGTGCCAGCAGACCCCAGGGGGCTTATGGCTACACCTTC
CASRPQGAYGYTF
>TRBJ2-1|-|TRBD2|TRBV7-8
TGTGCCAGCAGCCGAGGGGCGGGGGTCAATGAGCAGTTCTTC
CASSRGAGVNEQFF
>TRBJ1-2|-|TRBD1|TRBV19
TGTGCCAGTAGTCTCCGGGACAGGGTTTTGAATGGCTACACCTTC
CASSLRDRVLNGYTF
>TRBJ1-3|-|-|TRBV18
TGTGCCAGCTCACCAAACAGGCACTCTGGAAACACCATATATTTT
CASSPNRHSGNTIYF
>TRBJ1-1|-|-|TRBV27
TGTGCCAGCAGCCCTACAGGTTTGAACACTGAAGCTTTCTTT
CASSPTGLNTEAFF
>TRBJ2-2|-|TRBD1|TRBV27
TGTGCCAGCAGTACCGTGCAAGGGGGCTTTAGAACCGGGGAGCTGTTTTTT
CASSTVQGGFRTGELFF
>TRBJ2-7|once|TRBD1|TRBV6-5
TGTGCCAGCAGATTGGGACAGGTCTCTGAGCAGTACTTC
CASRLGQVSEQYF
>TRBJ1-2|-|TRBD1|TRBV27
TGTGCCAGCAGGGGGTTGACAGGGGGCTATGGCTACACCTTC
CASRGLTGGYGYTF
>TRBJ2-2|-|TRBD2|TRBV5-1
TGCGCCAGCAGCTGGCGACTAGCGACCAACACCGGGGAGCTGTTTTTT
CASSWRLATNTGELFF
>TRBJ2-1|-|-|TRBV3-1/TRBV3-2
TGTGCCAGCAGCCCTACTAGGGGCAGGGGCGATGAGCAGTTCTTC
CASSPTRGRGDEQFF
>TRBJ2-4|-|-|TRBV20-1
TGCAGTGCTAGAGCCGGAAACATTCAGTACTTC
CSARAGNIQYF
>TRBJ1-1|once|-|TRBV4-3
TGCGCCAGCAGCCACCATAACACTGAAGCTTTCTTT
CASSHHNTEAFF
>TRBJ2-5|-|-|TRBV18
TGTGCCAGCTCACCACAGGGGCCGGGAGAGACCCAGTACTTC
CASSPQGPGETQYF
>TRBJ1-1|-|TRBD1|TRBV27
TGTGCCAGCAGTTCGGGACAGGGGTTCTACTTTACTGAAGCTTTCTTT
CASSSGQGFYFTEAFF
>TRBJ2-2|once|TRBD2|TRBV5-8
TGTGCCAGCAACGGACTAGCGAACACCGGGGAGCTGTTTTTT
CASNGLANTGELFF
>TRBJ2-1|-|TRBD2|TRBV7-2
TGTGCCAGCAGCTTATATGGATCTAGCGGGGGTTTTTACAATGAGCAGTTCTTC
CASSLYGSSGGFYNEQFF
>TRBJ2-7|-|-|TRBV5-1
TGCGCCAGCAGCTTGGGCCCAGGGGGGCTCTACGAGCAGTACTTC
CASSLGPGGLYEQYF
>TRBJ2-3|-|TRBD2|TRBV3-1/TRBV3-2
TGTGCCAGCAGCCAACGGGGTAGCGGGGGTTCGGATACGCAGTATTTT
CASSQRGSGGSDTQYF